This TCR beta chain was recovered during a study of regulatory T cells in long-lasting Graves disease. Study findings and constraints: Persistent disease was characterized by preferential usage of TRBV28, TRBJ1-2 and TRBJ2-5. Thyroid tissue was not studied; only peripheral blood was.

The authors built TCR beta libraries using iRepertoire HTBI primers and Arm-PCR of CDR3 regions. Each CDR3 protein gets one entry after TCRdb re-called the multiplex PCR reads with MiXCR. The profile covers a few hundred thousand distinct CDR3 sequences, with roughly a quarter appearing a single time and about a quarter taken by the ten largest. Comments on this clonotype: Its antigen remains unidentified.

Losses at the gene ends were 1 base for V and 15 bases for J; bases not matched to a gene: 2. This CDR3 is built from 11 residues. Germline values: CDR1 SNHLY, CDR2 FYNNEI. Described time point: persistent/refractory GD, antithyroid drugs over 5 years with positive TRAb. Extracted RNA from PBMCs served as the source of the TCR library. Sequenced material: peripheral blood mononuclear cells (PBMCs), taken when the disease was refractory, from a patient treated with antithyroid drugs. This chain links TRBV2 with TRBJ2-4, with TRBD1 matching 8 bases. The sequence was collected from a female donor with Graves disease. The CDR3 DNA reads TGTGCCAGCAGTGAAGGAGACAGGGGGTACTTC. Amino acids: CASSEGDRGYF.